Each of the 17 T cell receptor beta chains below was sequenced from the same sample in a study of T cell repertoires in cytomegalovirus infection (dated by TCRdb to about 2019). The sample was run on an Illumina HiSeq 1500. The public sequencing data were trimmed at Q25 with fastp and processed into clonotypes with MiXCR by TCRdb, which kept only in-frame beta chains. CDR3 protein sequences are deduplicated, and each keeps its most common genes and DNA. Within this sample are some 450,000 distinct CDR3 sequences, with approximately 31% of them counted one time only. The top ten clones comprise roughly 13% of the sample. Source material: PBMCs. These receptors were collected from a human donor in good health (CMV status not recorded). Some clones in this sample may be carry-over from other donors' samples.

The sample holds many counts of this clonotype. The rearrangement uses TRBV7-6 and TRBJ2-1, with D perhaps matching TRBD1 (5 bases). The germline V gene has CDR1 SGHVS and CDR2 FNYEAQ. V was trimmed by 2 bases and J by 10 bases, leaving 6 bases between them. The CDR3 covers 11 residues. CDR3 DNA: TGTGCCAGCAGCTTAAGGGGAGAGCAGTTCTTC. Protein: CASSLRGEQFF.

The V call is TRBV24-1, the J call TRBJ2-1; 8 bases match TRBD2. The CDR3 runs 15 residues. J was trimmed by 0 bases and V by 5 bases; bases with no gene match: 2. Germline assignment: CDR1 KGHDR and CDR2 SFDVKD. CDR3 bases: TGTGCCACCAGTGTGAGCGGGAGCTCCTACAATGAGCAGTTCTTC. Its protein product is CATSVSGSSYNEQFF.

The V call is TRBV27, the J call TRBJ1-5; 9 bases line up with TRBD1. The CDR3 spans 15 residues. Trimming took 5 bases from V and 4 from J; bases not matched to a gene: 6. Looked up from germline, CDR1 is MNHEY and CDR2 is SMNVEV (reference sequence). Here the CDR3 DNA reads TGTGCCAGCAGTCTAATGGGGACAGGGAATCAGCCCCAGCATTTT. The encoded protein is CASSLMGTGNQPQHF.

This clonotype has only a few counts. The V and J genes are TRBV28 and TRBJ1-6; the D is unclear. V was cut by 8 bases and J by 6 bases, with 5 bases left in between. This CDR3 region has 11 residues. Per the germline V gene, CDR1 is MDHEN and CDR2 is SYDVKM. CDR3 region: CASRSNSPLHF. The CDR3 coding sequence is TGTGCCAGCCGAAGTAATTCACCCCTCCACTTT.

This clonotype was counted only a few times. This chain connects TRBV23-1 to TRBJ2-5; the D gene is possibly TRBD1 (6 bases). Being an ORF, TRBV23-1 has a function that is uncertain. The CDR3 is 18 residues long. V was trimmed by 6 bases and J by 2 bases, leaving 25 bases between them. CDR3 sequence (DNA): TGCGCCAGCAGCCTCGGACAGAATGAAGGTCGAGCGCAAGAGACCCAGTACTTC. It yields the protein CASSLGQNEGRAQETQYF.

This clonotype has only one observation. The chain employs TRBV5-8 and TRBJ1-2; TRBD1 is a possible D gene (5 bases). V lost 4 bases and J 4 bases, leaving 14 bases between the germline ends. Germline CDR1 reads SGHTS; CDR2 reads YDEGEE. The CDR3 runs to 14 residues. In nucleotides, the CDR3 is TGTGCCAGCAGCCCATCTCCAGGGACCTATGGCTACACCTTC. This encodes CASSPSPGTYGYTF.

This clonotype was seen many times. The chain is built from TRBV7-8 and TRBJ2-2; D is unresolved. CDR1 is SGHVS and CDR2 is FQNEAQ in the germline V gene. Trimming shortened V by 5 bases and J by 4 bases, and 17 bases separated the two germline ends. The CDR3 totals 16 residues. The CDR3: CASSPVSVGLTGELFF. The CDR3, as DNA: TGTGCCAGCAGCCCCGTATCCGTCGGGCTCACCGGGGAGCTGTTTTTT.

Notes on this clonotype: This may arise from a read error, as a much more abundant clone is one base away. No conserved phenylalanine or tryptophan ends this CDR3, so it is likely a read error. The chain's CDR3 is CASSRTYEQYL. The DNA of the CDR3 is TGTGCCAGCAGCCGTACATACGAGCAGTACTTA. The gene calls are TRBV7-8 and TRBJ2-7, with D unclear. Germline values: CDR1 SGHVS, CDR2 FQNEAQ. Trimming shortened V by 5 bases and J by 4 bases, and 6 bases separated the two germline ends. The CDR3 has 11 amino acids.

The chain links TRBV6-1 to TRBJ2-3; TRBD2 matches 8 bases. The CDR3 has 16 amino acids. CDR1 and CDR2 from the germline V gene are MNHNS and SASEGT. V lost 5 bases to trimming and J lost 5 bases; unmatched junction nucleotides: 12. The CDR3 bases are TGTGCCAGCAGTTATGAGGTCGGGGGGGTCGAAGATACGCAGTATTTT. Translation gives CASSYEVGGVEDTQYF.

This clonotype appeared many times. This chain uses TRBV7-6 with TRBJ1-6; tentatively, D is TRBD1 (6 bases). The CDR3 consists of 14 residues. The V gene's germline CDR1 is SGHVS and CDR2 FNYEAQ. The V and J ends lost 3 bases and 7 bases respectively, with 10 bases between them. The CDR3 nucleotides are TGTGCCAGCAGCTTGGACAGAATCAATTCACCCCTCCACTTT. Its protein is CASSLDRINSPLHF.

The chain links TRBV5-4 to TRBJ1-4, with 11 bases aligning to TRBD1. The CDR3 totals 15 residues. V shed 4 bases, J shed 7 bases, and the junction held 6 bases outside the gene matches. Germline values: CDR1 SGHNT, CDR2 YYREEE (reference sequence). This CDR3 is CASSKPGQGVEKLFF. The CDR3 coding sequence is TGTGCCAGCAGCAAGCCGGGACAGGGGGTTGAAAAACTGTTTTTT.

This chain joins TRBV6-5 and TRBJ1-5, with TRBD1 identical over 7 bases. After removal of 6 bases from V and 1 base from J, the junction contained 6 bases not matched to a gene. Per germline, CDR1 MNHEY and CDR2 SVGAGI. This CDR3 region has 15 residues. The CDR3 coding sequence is TGTGCCAGCAGCCTAACAGGGGCGAGCAATCAGCCCCAGCATTTT. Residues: CASSLTGASNQPQHF.

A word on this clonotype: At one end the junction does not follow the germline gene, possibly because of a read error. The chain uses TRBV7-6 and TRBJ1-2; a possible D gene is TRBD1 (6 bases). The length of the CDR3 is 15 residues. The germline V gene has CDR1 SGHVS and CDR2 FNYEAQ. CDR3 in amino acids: CASSLAGQGNYVYTF. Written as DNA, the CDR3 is TGTGCCAGCAGCTTAGCGGGGCAGGGGAACTATGTCTACACCTTC.

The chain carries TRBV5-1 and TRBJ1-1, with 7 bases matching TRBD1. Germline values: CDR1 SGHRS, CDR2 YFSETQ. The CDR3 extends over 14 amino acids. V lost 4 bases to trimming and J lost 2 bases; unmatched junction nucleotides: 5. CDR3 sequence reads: CASSGGQINTEAFF. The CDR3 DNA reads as TGCGCCAGCAGCGGGGGACAGATTAACACTGAAGCTTTCTTT.

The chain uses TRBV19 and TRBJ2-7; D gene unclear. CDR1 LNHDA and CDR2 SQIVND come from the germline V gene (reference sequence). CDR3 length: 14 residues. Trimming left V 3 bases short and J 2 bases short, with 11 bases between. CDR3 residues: CASSIDWTAYEQYF. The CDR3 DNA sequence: TGTGCCAGTAGTATCGACTGGACGGCCTACGAGCAGTACTTC.

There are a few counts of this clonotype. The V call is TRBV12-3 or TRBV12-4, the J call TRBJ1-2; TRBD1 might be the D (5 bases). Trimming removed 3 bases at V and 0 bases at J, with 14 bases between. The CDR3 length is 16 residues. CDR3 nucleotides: TGTGCCAGCAGTTTCCTGGTGGGGCCTGCTAACTATGGCTACACCTTC. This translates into CASSFLVGPANYGYTF.

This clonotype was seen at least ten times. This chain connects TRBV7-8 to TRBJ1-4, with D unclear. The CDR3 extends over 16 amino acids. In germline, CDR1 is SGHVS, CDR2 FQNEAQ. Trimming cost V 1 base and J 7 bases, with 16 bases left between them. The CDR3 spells CASSLGRPSGSEKLFF. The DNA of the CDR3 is TGTGCCAGCAGCTTAGGTCGTCCCTCCGGAAGTGAAAAACTGTTTTTT.